The 27 T cell receptor beta chains below were found in one sample sequenced in a study of blood T cell repertoires in COVID-19. TCRdb's copy holds only in-frame clones and misses some; the assay was immunoSEQ multiplex PCR. Among approximately 50,000 clones listed, around 86% were seen once. The specimen was peripheral blood. Source of these receptors: a man aged 50 or older with active COVID-19.

V and J are TRBV5-6 and TRBJ2-6; D perhaps matches TRBD2 (6 bases). V lost 4 bases and J 2 bases, leaving 13 bases between the germline ends. The germline gives CDR1 SGHDT, CDR2 YYEEEE. The CDR3 length is 16 residues. The CDR3 bases are TGTGCCAGCAGCGGCGCGGGGCCAGCTGGGGCCAACGTCCTGACTTTC. Its protein is CASSGAGPAGANVLTF. The full variable domain, with the rest looked up from reference TRBV5-6 and TRBJ2-6, is DAGVTQSPTHLIKTRGQQVTLRCSPKSGHDTVSWYQQALGQGPQFIFQYYEEEERQRGNFPDRFSGHQFPNYSSELNVNALLLGDSALYLCASSGAGPAGANVLTFGAGSRLTVL.

V is TRBV7-2 and J is TRBJ2-1; 11 nucleotides agree with TRBD2. The CDR3 sequence is 16 residues long. Germline CDR1 and CDR2: SGHTA and FQGNSA. After removal of 7 bases from V and 2 bases from J, the junction contained 7 bases not matched to a gene. CDR3 DNA sequence: TGTGCCAGCATCCTGACTAGCGGGGTGACCTACAATGAGCAGTTCTTC. Translating it yields CASILTSGVTYNEQFF.

The rearrangement links TRBV7-8 to TRBJ1-2, with D uncertain. The CDR3 is made up of 14 amino acids. Trimming removed 5 bases at V and 3 bases at J, with 13 bases between. The V gene's germline CDR1 is SGHVS and CDR2 FQNEAQ. As DNA, the CDR3 is TGTGCCAGCAGCCCCGAACTAGCGGACTATGGCTACACCTTC. Residues: CASSPELADYGYTF.

A single count supports this clone. For the CDR3, the DNA is TGCGCCAGCAGCTTCGTACTAGGAGGCGACGAGCAGTACTTC. This codes for CASSFVLGGDEQYF. V gene TRBV5-1 combines with J gene TRBJ2-7; possibly TRBD2 for D (5 bases). This CDR3 region has 14 residues. Trimming took off 2 bases at V and 5 bases at J, with 14 bases between the two ends. The germline CDR1 and CDR2 sequences are SGHRS and YFSETQ.

The rearrangement links TRBV18 to TRBJ1-5; the D gene is possibly TRBD1 (5 bases). Germline CDR1 reads KGHSH; CDR2 reads LQKENI. The V end was cut by 3 bases, the J end by 3 bases, with 9 bases between. The CDR3 loop spans 14 amino acids. CDR3 nucleotides: TGTGCCAGCTCACCGGGAGGGGACAATCAGCCCCAGCATTTT. Translated, it gives CASSPGGDNQPQHF. The entire variable domain, with the rest obtained from reference TRBV18 and TRBJ1-5, is as follows: NAGVMQNPRHLVRRRGQEARLRCSPMKGHSHVYWYRQLPEEGLKFMVYLQKENIIDESGMPKERFSAEFPKEGPSILRIQQVVRGDSAAYFCASSPGGDNQPQHFGDGTRLSIL.

This clone showed up just once. The V gene is TRBV4-1, the J gene TRBJ1-1; the D is unclear. This CDR3 has 16 residues. Trimming removed 1 base from V and 2 bases from J, with 14 bases in between. Germline-derived CDR1 and CDR2 are MGHRA and YSYEKL. The CDR3 reads CASSQGGLGDNTEAFF. In DNA, the CDR3 is TGCGCCAGCAGCCAAGGCGGGTTGGGAGATAACACTGAAGCTTTCTTT.

This chain uses TRBV12-3 or TRBV12-4 with TRBJ2-1, with D uncertain. V was cut by 6 bases and J by 8 bases, with 14 bases left in between. The CDR3 is made up of 13 amino acids. CDR3 sequence: CASSSETGYEQFF. As DNA, the CDR3 is TGTGCCAGCAGCTCGGAGACGGGTTATGAGCAGTTCTTC.

As concerns this clone: The sample carries other DNA sequences with the same CDR3. The chain combines TRBV16 with TRBJ1-2; 7 bases fit TRBD1. Trimming removed 4 bases from V and 1 base from J; junction bases left unmatched: 12. This CDR3 has 17 residues. Germline V gene sequence: CDR1 KGHSY, CDR2 FQNENV. CDR3 in amino acids: CASSPILHRGNNYGYTF. The DNA of the CDR3 is TGTGCCAGCAGCCCGATTCTCCACAGGGGCAATAACTATGGCTACACCTTC.

The chain has TRBV30 and TRBJ1-2, with 7 nucleotides matching TRBD1. The germline gives CDR1 GTSNPN, CDR2 SVGIG (reference sequence). There are 11 residues in the CDR3. V was clipped by 5 bases and J by 7 bases; unmatched bases: 4. CDR3 bases: TGTGCCTGGGGAGCAGGGGGTGGCTACACCTTC. Encoded protein: CAWGAGGGYTF.

V and J are TRBV7-2 and TRBJ1-5, with TRBD1 as a possible D gene (6 bases). CDR1 and CDR2 from the germline V gene are SGHTA and FQGNSA. The ends were cut back, 4 bases at V and 2 bases at J, with 21 bases in the middle. CDR3 length equals 18 residues. The CDR3 reads CASSSPLGGAPGNQPQHF. CDR3 sequence (DNA): TGTGCCAGCAGCTCTCCCCTCGGGGGGGCGCCTGGCAATCAGCCCCAGCATTTT.

The V gene is TRBV5-1, the J gene TRBJ1-5; maybe TRBD1 (5 bases). This CDR3 spans 14 amino acids. Trimming removed 0 bases from V and 6 bases from J, with 10 bases in between. Germline V gene sequence: CDR1 SGHRS, CDR2 YFSETQ. The CDR3 DNA reads as TGCGCCAGCAGCTTGGAGGGGTTTGGTCAGCCCCAGCATTTT. Translation gives CASSLEGFGQPQHF.

The gene calls are TRBV23-1 and TRBJ1-1; D is uncertain. TRBV23-1 is an ORF, and what it does is uncertain. CDR3 length equals 14 residues. With 4 bases removed from V and 6 bases from J, the gap between germline ends came to 15 bases. The CDR3 sequence is CASSPPYPPAEAFF. CDR3 nucleotides: TGCGCCAGCAGTCCCCCGTATCCTCCCGCTGAAGCTTTCTTT.

The V and J genes are TRBV6-2 or TRBV6-3 and TRBJ1-5; D possibly corresponds to TRBD1 (5 bases). CDR3 length: 14 amino acids. The V end lost 2 bases, the J end lost 7 bases, and 12 bases lay between the germline ends. Germline values: CDR1 MNHEY, CDR2 SVGEGT. The CDR3 DNA reads TGTGCCAGCAGTTACGGGCAGGGAGGGCAGCCCCAGCATTTT. Its translation is CASSYGQGGQPQHF.

The V and J genes are TRBV19 and TRBJ2-3; TRBD2 is a possible D gene (6 bases). Germline V CDR1 and CDR2: LNHDA, SQIVND (reference sequence). Trimming took 3 bases from V and 5 from J, leaving 21 bases between them. CDR3 length: 17 amino acids. The CDR3 is CASSISRENPARDTQYF. Written as DNA, the CDR3 is TGTGCCAGTAGTATTAGTCGGGAGAACCCAGCGAGAGATACGCAGTATTTT.

The J gene is TRBJ2-7, the V gene TRBV6-6; the D is unclear. Trimming stripped 0 bases from V and 3 bases from J, with 9 bases between. Germline V gene sequence: CDR1 MNHNY, CDR2 SVGAGI (reference sequence). The CDR3 has 14 residues. CDR3 nucleotides: TGTGCCAGCAGTTACTCCGCGCCGGTCTACGAGCAGTACTTC. It encodes CASSYSAPVYEQYF.

The chain couples TRBV9 to TRBJ2-2; TRBD2 aligns across 11 bases. Per germline, CDR1 SGDLS and CDR2 YYNGEE. There are 17 residues in the CDR3. Trimming took 3 bases from V and 7 from J; bases not matched to a gene: 11. This chain's CDR3 is CASSGTSGSLRNGELFF. CDR3 nucleotide sequence: TGTGCCAGCAGCGGGACTAGCGGGTCCCTCCGGAACGGGGAGCTGTTTTTT. The full variable domain, with the rest looked up from reference TRBV9 and TRBJ2-2, is DSGVTQTPKHLITATGQRVTLRCSPRSGDLSVYWYQQSLDQGLQFLIQYYNGEERAKGNILERFSAQQFPDLHSELNLSSLELGDSALYFCASSGTSGSLRNGELFFGEGSRLTVL.

The CDR3 sequence is CASGQDSPEGYTF. The CDR3 DNA reads TGTGCTAGTGGCCAAGACTCGCCGGAAGGCTACACCTTC. The chain employs TRBV12-5 and TRBJ1-2; D gene unclear. The CDR3 totals 13 residues. CDR1 is LGHNT, CDR2 FRNRAP, per germline. The V end was cut by 6 bases, the J end by 8 bases, with 16 bases between.

The chain joins TRBV7-9 to TRBJ1-4, with 10 bases fitting TRBD1. The CDR3 consists of 14 residues. With V trimmed by 5 bases and J by 8 bases, 5 bases remained unmatched. Germline V CDR1 and CDR2: SEHNR, FQNEAQ (reference sequence). In DNA, the CDR3 is TGTGCCAGCAGCCCGGGACAGGGGAGCGAAAAACTGTTTTTT. The encoded protein is CASSPGQGSEKLFF.

V and J are TRBV7-9 and TRBJ2-2, with 12 bases identical to TRBD2. Germline V gives CDR1 SEHNR, CDR2 FQNEAQ (reference sequence). Trimming at V came to 10 bases and at J to 3 bases, leaving 12 bases not matched to a gene. This CDR3 spans 17 amino acids. The CDR3 spells CATYRLAGGPYTGELFF. CDR3 bases: TGTGCCACTTATCGGCTAGCGGGAGGGCCATACACCGGGGAGCTGTTTTTT.

This sequence joins TRBV6-5 and TRBJ2-3; the D is unclear. The CDR3 runs 11 residues. CDR1 is MNHEY and CDR2 is SVGAGI in the germline V gene. Between the trimmed V and J ends, which lost 6 bases and 2 bases, there was a span of 3 bases. CDR3 in DNA: TGTGCCAGCAGCCACACAGATACGCAGTATTTT. It specifies CASSHTDTQYF.

J is TRBJ2-3 and V is TRBV4-2; TRBD2 matches at 8 bases. Looked up from germline, CDR1 is LGHNA and CDR2 is YNFKEQ. The CDR3 runs to 19 residues. The V gene end was trimmed by 6 bases and the J gene end by 0 bases; junction bases not matched to a gene: 17. This chain's CDR3 is CASRGNWGGGPDSTDTQYF. The CDR3 region has the DNA TGTGCCAGCAGGGGGAACTGGGGCGGGGGGCCGGATAGCACAGATACGCAGTATTTT.

This chain connects TRBV7-8 to TRBJ1-1, with 7 bases fitting TRBD1. Trimming took 5 bases from V and 4 from J; bases not matched to a gene: 4. Germline CDR1 and CDR2: SGHVS and FQNEAQ. The length of the CDR3 is 13 residues. The CDR3 loop reads CASSRRQGTEAFF. CDR3 bases: TGTGCCAGCAGCAGACGACAGGGCACTGAAGCTTTCTTT.

This clone was recorded a few times. The chain has TRBV10-1 and TRBJ1-2; possibly TRBD1 for D (5 bases). CDR3 length: 14 amino acids. From germline, CDR1 is WNHNN and CDR2 SYGVQD (reference sequence). Deletions cut 3 bases from V and 4 bases from J, with 12 bases between. CDR3 amino acids: CASSDTGSPYGYTF. The CDR3 DNA follows: TGCGCCAGCAGTGATACAGGATCGCCCTATGGCTACACCTTC.

J is TRBJ1-5 and V is TRBV19; the D is unclear. The CDR3 contains 15 residues. Per the germline V gene, CDR1 is LNHDA and CDR2 is SQIVND (reference sequence). V was trimmed by 3 bases and J by 4 bases, leaving 13 bases between them. The CDR3 here is CASSIQTSGNQPQHF. In DNA, the CDR3 is TGTGCCAGTAGTATTCAAACAAGTGGTAATCAGCCCCAGCATTTT.

The chain has TRBV3-1 (or the pseudogene TRBV3-2) and TRBJ2-7; TRBD1 is a possible D gene (6 bases). From germline, CDR1 is LGHDT and CDR2 YNNKEL (reference sequence). The CDR3 consists of 18 residues. With 1 base removed from V and 0 bases from J, the gap between germline ends came to 19 bases. As DNA, the CDR3 is TGTGCCAGCAGCCAAGTGGTTTGGGGGCTCGGGGCCTCCTACGAGCAGTACTTC. The encoded protein is CASSQVVWGLGASYEQYF.

This clone was detected only once. The chain carries TRBV6-2 or TRBV6-3 and TRBJ1-1; TRBD1 is a possible D gene (5 bases). Per germline, CDR1 MNHEY and CDR2 SVGEGT. The germline V and J ends were trimmed by 5 bases and 5 bases, with 12 bases remaining between them. The CDR3 runs to 13 residues. As DNA, the CDR3 is TGTGCCAGCAGTCTGGCAAGGGGAACTGAAGCTTTCTTT. Protein: CASSLARGTEAFF.

This chain uses TRBV10-3 with TRBJ2-3; 10 nucleotides line up with TRBD2. Germline CDR1 ENHRY, CDR2 SYGVKD. V gave up 1 base and J gave up 5 bases; unmatched junction bases: 9. The CDR3 consists of 17 residues. CDR3: CAISEYWPSGSLDTQYF. CDR3 DNA: TGTGCCATCAGTGAGTACTGGCCTAGCGGGAGCCTAGATACGCAGTATTTT.